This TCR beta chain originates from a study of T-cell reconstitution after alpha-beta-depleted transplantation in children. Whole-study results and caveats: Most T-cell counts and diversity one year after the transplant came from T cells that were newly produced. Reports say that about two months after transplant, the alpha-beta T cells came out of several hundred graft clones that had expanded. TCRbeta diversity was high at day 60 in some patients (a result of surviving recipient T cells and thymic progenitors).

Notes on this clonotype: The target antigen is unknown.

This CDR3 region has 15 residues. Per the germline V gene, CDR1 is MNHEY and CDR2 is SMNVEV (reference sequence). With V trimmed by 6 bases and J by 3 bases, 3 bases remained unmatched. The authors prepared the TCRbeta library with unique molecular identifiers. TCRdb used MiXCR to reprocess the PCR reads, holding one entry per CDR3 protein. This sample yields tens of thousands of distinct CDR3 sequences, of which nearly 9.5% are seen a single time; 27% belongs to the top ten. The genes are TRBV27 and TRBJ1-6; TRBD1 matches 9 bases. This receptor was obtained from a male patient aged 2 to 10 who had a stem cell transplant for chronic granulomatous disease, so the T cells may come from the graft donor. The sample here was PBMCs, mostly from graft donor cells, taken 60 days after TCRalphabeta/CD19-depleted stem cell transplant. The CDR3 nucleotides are TGTGCCAGCAGGGGACAGGGCCTCTATAATTCACCCCTCCACTTT. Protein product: CASRGQGLYNSPLHF.